Detailed here is one T cell receptor beta chain. This clone's antigen is unknown. Base quality data are lacking; no much larger clone is found one base away. From alopecia areata patients, peripheral blood was collected along with lesional scalp punch biopsies. PBMCs were isolated by density centrifugation and stained for CD3, CD4 and CD8, after which CD4+ and CD8+ T cells were sorted on a FACSAria. Library preparation employed the immunoSEQ multiplex PCR assay. For TCR sequencing, RNA was extracted from every sample and reverse transcribed into cDNA to serve as template. First-strand cDNA was synthesized with SuperScript III using a 2:1 mix of oligo-dT and random hexamers. A synthetic immune receptor repertoire was used to assess amplification bias, and residual bias was removed computationally. The paper's processing steps were these. Raw reads were preprocessed to remove errors, and CDR3 was defined by IMGT conventions from the conserved cysteine to phenylalanine. Clonality was calculated as 1 minus Shannon entropy normalized by log2 of the number of productive unique TCRs. CD4 or CD8 identity of scalp clones was inferred by cross-referencing scalp TCRbeta sequences with sorted blood CD4 and CD8 repertoires. TCRdb took this table from immuneACCESS and kept in-frame rearrangements with V and J called. Such tables lack part of the clones; where checked against another copy, unresolved V genes explain under half of the gap, and the rest is unexplained. D and trimming were read from the DNA, whereas the V and J calls and clone size are those reported in that table. The sample records about 120,000 clones, approximately 38% of which are singletons. 3% to 3.5% of the sample belongs to the ten largest clones.

This record belongs to a study of CD8+ T cells in alopecia areata listed by TCRdb under 2018. Turning to the overall study: Treated patients were enrolled in an open-label pilot trial of oral tofacitinib at 5 to 10 mg twice daily for moderate-to-severe alopecia areata. Amplification of TCRbeta CDR3 regions was done by immunoSEQ multiplex PCR using 35 Vbeta forward primers and 13 Jbeta reverse primers. In both human patients and the C3H/HeJ mouse model, the study applied high-throughput TCRbeta sequencing to look at T cell clonal expansion in alopecia areata. Patients on tofacitinib were biopsied at baseline and after 4 and 24 weeks of treatment, and several of the patients also had a later scalp biopsy. Patients received tofacitinib for 6 to 18 months and were then followed off drug for 6 months to check for delayed response and recurrence. Scalp clonality was compared among normal scalp (n=4), patchy alopecia areata scalp (n=8), and alopecia totalis/universalis scalp (n=8). Human TCRbeta sequencing covered scalp tissue and sorted CD4+ and CD8+ peripheral blood T cells from patchy and totalis/universalis alopecia areata patients and healthy controls. RNA was extracted with the PAXgene miRNA kit for fixed scalp, the miRNeasy kit for PBMCs, and the RNeasy kit for mouse skin.

What the study reported, not specific to this receptor: Compared with normal scalp, lesional scalp, particularly in alopecia totalis/universalis, had higher clonality and more expanded CD8+ clones, which suggests antigenic drive. Shared TCR sequences between patients were less evident than in mice, which may be partly attributable to HLA diversity in the patient population. Scalp TCR repertoire analysis is complicated because resident alphabeta T cells in normal human skin are also sequenced, whereas mouse skin is dominated by gammadelta T cells.

The germline V gene sets CDR1 to SGHAT and CDR2 to FQNNGV. Ends trimmed: V by 2 bases, J by 3 bases; bases unmatched to a gene: 3. From the cysteine through the phenylalanine, the CDR3 covers 16 amino acids. Of all the DNA, just the CDR3 is kept, 48 bases in frame from base 1. The V and J segments used are TRBV11-2 and TRBJ2-5, with 13 middle bases fitting TRBD2. This clonotype originated in a human donor with alopecia areata. The sample comprised CD4+ T cells sorted from blood. For the CDR3, the sequence is CASSLRTSGSEETQYF. The DNA sequence is as follows: TGTGCCAGCAGCTTACGGACTAGCGGGAGCGAAGAGACCCAGTACTTC.